The sequence of this TCR beta chain was determined in a study of blood T cell repertoires in COVID-19. At the level of the study: The United States, Italy and Spain provided the acute and convalescent COVID-19 samples. T cells, B-cell-depleted T cells, or PBMCs provided the cDNA or gDNA that served as material.

This CDR3 spans 15 amino acids. V lost 6 bases, J lost 3 bases, and 18 bases lay in between. Germline V lookup: CDR1 KGHSH, CDR2 LQKENI. Original handling: Amplification with reference gene primers provided the estimates of nucleated cell counts. Using immunoSEQ multiplex PCR, the repertoire was profiled, and TCRdb retains in-frame clones only, with some absent. The V and J calls and clone size are taken from that table; D and trimming were inferred from the DNA. This table has a few hundred thousand clones, around 89% appearing once. The genes are TRBV18 and TRBJ2-7; no definite D call. The sequence derives from a man aged 25-45 years with acute or convalescent COVID-19. Sequencing was carried out using peripheral blood. This CDR3 reads CASSKEGAHIYEQYF. CDR3 in DNA: TGTGCCAGCTCGAAAGAAGGAGCTCATATCTACGAGCAGTACTTC. The variable domain in full, completed from reference TRBV18 and TRBJ2-7, reads NAGVMQNPRHLVRRRGQEARLRCSPMKGHSHVYWYRQLPEEGLKFMVYLQKENIIDESGMPKERFSAEFPKEGPSILRIQQVVRGDSAAYFCASSKEGAHIYEQYFGPGTRLTVT.